What follows are 8 T cell receptor beta chains derived from one specimen sequenced in a study of blood T cell repertoires in COVID-19. Only in-frame clones appear in the TCRdb table, and some are missing; sequencing was by immunoSEQ multiplex PCR. The table shows about 230,000 clones, with 85% to 90% occurring only once. Material for sequencing was peripheral blood. Every receptor here comes from a man aged 50 or older with COVID-19, enrolled during active disease.

The CDR3 nucleotides read TGTGCCAGCAGCTCCATAGCGGGAGGGCCTTTTCACGAGCAGTACTTC. As protein: CASSSIAGGPFHEQYF. The rearrangement joins TRBV9 to TRBJ2-7; 11 nucleotides match TRBD2. The germline V gene encodes CDR1 SGDLS and CDR2 YYNGEE. J lost 5 bases, V lost 4 bases, and 11 bases had no gene match. The CDR3 length is 16 residues.

V gene TRBV2 combines with J gene TRBJ1-1; TRBD1 might be the D (5 bases). Trimming stripped 7 bases from V and 6 bases from J, with 15 bases between. CDR1 is SNHLY, CDR2 FYNNEI, per germline. The CDR3 contains 13 residues. CDR3 sequence reads: CASNTGLGPEAFF. CDR3 bases: TGTGCCAGCAACACAGGTTTGGGCCCTGAAGCTTTCTTT.

The chain is built from TRBV13 and TRBJ2-7; 7 bases match TRBD1. Germline loops: CDR1 PRHDT, CDR2 FYEKMQ (reference sequence). The CDR3 consists of 14 residues. V dropped 8 bases and J dropped 0; count of bases not matched to a gene: 7. The chain's CDR3 is CASGLRDSSYEQYF. CDR3 nucleotide sequence: TGTGCCAGCGGACTCCGGGACAGCTCCTACGAGCAGTACTTC.

V and J are TRBV5-1 and TRBJ2-5, with 15 bases lining up with TRBD2. The CDR3 has 16 residues. Germline V gene sequence: CDR1 SGHRS, CDR2 YFSETQ. V shed 4 bases and J 5 bases; nucleotides not matched to a gene: 6. The CDR3 sequence: CASSPGLAGGLETQYF. For the CDR3, the DNA is TGCGCCAGCAGCCCCGGACTAGCGGGGGGGCTCGAGACCCAGTACTTC.

This chain uses TRBV7-6 with TRBJ2-3; tentative D call: TRBD2 (7 bases). Germline V gene sequence: CDR1 SGHVS, CDR2 FNYEAQ. CDR3 size: 16 residues. V was shortened by 1 base and J by 4 bases, with 15 bases between the two germline ends. CDR3 sequence reads: CASSLVGGPTPDTQYF. The CDR3 coding sequence is TGTGCCAGCAGCTTAGTCGGGGGGCCCACCCCAGATACGCAGTATTTT.

For the CDR3, the DNA is TGTGCCAGCAGCGTAGGTAGTACCATGAACACTGAAGCTTTCTTT. Amino acid sequence: CASSVGSTMNTEAFF. J is TRBJ1-1 and V is TRBV9; D gene unclear. The length of the CDR3 is 15 residues. The germline V and J ends were trimmed by 0 bases and 0 bases, with 9 bases remaining between them. Germline V CDR1 and CDR2: SGDLS, YYNGEE.

The rearrangement links TRBV7-3 to TRBJ2-3; D is undetermined. This CDR3 comprises 15 residues. The V gene's germline CDR1 is SGHTA and CDR2 FQGTGA. V was trimmed by 2 bases and J by 2 bases, leaving 11 bases between them. CDR3 in DNA: TGTGCCAGCAGCTTAGCCGCCCGGGTCACAGATACGCAGTATTTT. Protein: CASSLAARVTDTQYF.

The rearrangement joins TRBV7-9 to TRBJ1-2; TRBD1 matches at 8 bases. The CDR3 extends over 13 amino acids. Trimming took 11 bases from V and 3 from J; bases not matched to a gene: 8. Germline CDR1 and CDR2: SEHNR and FQNEAQ (reference sequence). CDR3 region: CAVLGQAHYGYTF. Written as DNA, the CDR3 is TGTGCCGTCCTGGGACAGGCTCACTATGGCTACACCTTC.